This T cell receptor beta chain was found in a study of T-cell reconstitution after alpha-beta-depleted transplantation in children listed by TCRdb under 2016. With regard to the full study: The study quantitatively tracked T-cell immune reconstitution after TCRalphabeta/CD19-depleted allogeneic hematopoietic cell transplantation in children using TCR repertoire profiling.

A remark on this clonotype: This clone's antigen is unknown. Base qualities are missing; no much larger clone stands one base away.

V and J lose 3 bases and 13 bases, and a span of 13 bases separates them. The CDR3 contains 12 residues, cysteine and phenylalanine counted. This entry keeps only the CDR3 DNA: 36 bases, framed from base 1. CDR1 and CDR2 are drawn from the germline V gene: MNHNS, SASEGT. The method behind the library was PCR. Data came from an Illumina HiSeq 2500. To normalize quantification of the TCRbeta repertoire, the TCR libraries were built with molecular barcoding that relied on unique molecular identifiers. The public reads were run again by TCRdb, first through fastp at Q25 and then through MiXCR, and only productive beta chains were kept. A single entry per CDR3 protein holds the most common genes and DNA from its merged rows. A total of 500,000 or so distinct CDR3 sequences appear in this sample, around a third of them only once. The ten largest account for about 2.3% of the sample.

This chain is built from TRBV6-1 and TRBJ2-1; the D gene is perhaps TRBD1, on 6 matching bases. The material sequenced was PBMCs from the stem cell graft donor, taken from the stem cell graft. This TCR came from a human donor who donated a stem cell graft to a child with aplastic anemia. The nucleotides read TGTGCCAGCAGTGACGGCTACAGGGTCCAGTTCTTC. Its amino acids are CASSDGYRVQFF.